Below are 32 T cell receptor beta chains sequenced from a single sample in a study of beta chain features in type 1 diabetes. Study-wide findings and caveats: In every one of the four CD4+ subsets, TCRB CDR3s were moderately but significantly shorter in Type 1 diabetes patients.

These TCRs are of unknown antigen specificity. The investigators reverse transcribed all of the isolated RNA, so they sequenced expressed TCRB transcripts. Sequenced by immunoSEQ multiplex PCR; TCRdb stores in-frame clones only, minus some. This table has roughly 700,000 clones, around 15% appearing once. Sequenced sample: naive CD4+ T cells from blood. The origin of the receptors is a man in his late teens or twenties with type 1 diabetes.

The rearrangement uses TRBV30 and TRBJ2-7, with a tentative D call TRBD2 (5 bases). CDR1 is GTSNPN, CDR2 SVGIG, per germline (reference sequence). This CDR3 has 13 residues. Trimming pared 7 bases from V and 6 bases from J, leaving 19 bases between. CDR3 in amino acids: CASDYRTSSEQYF. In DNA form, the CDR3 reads TGTGCCTCCGACTACCGTACCTCGTCCGAGCAGTACTTC. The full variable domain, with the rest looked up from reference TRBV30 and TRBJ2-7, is SQTIHQWPATLVQPVGSPLSLECTVEGTSNPNLYWYRQAAGRGLQLLFYSVGIGQISSEVPQNLSASRPQDRQFILSSKKLLLSDSGFYLCASDYRTSSEQYFGPGTRLTVT.

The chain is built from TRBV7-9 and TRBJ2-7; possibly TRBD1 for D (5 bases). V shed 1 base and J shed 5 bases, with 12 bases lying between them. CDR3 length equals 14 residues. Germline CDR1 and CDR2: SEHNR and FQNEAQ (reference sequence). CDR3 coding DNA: TGTGCCAGCAGCTTAGAGGCAGGGTTCCACGAGCAGTACTTC. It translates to CASSLEAGFHEQYF. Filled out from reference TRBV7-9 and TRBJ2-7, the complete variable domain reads DTGVSQNPRHKITKRGQNVTFRCDPISEHNRLYWYRQTLGQGPEFLTYFQNEAQLEKSRLLSDRFSAERPKGSFSTLEIQRTEQGDSAMYLCASSLEAGFHEQYFGPGTRLTVT.

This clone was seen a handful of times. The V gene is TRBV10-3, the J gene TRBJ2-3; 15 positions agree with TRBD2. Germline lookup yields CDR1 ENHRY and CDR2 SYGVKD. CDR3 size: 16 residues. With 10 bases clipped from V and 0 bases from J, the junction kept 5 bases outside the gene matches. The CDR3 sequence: CATGLAGGSSTDTQYF. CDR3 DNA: TGTGCCACGGGACTAGCGGGGGGCTCTAGCACAGATACGCAGTATTTT.

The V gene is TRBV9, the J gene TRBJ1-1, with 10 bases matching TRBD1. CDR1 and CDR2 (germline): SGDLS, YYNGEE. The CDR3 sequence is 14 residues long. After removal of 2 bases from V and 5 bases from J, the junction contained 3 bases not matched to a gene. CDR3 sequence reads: CASSVRTGGTEAFF. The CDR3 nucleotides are TGTGCCAGCAGCGTGCGGACAGGGGGGACTGAAGCTTTCTTT. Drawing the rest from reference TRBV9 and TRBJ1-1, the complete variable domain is DSGVTQTPKHLITATGQRVTLRCSPRSGDLSVYWYQQSLDQGLQFLIQYYNGEERAKGNILERFSAQQFPDLHSELNLSSLELGDSALYFCASSVRTGGTEAFFGQGTRLTVV.

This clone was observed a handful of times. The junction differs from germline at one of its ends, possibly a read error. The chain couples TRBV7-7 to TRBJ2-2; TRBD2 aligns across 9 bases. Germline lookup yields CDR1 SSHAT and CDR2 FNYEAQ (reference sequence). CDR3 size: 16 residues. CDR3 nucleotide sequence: TGTGCTAGCAGCTTAATAGCGGGGGAATTGGCCGGGGAGCTGTTTTTT. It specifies CASSLIAGELAGELFF. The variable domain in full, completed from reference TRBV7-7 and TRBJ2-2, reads GAGVSQSPRYKVTKRGQDVTLRCDPISSHATLYWYQQALGQGPEFLTYFNYEAQPDKSGLPSDRFSAERPEGSISTLTIQRTEQRDSAMYRCASSLIAGELAGELFFGEGSRLTVL.

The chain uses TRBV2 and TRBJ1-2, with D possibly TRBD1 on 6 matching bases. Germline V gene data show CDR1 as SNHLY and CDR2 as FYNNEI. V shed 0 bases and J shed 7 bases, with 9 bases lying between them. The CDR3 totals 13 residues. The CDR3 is CASSEAAGAGYTF. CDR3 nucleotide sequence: TGTGCCAGCAGTGAAGCGGCAGGGGCTGGCTACACCTTC. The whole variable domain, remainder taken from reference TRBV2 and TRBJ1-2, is EPEVTQTPSHQVTQMGQEVILRCVPISNHLYFYWYRQILGQKVEFLVSFYNNEISEKSEIFDDQFSVERPDGSNFTLKIRSTKLEDSAMYFCASSEAAGAGYTFGSGTRLTVV.

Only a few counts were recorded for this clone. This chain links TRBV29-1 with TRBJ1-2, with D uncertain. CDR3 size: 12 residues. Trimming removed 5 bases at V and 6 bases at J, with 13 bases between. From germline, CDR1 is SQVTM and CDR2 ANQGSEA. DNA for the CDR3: TGCAGCGTTCAAGCCTCCTCCGATGGCTACACCTTC. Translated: CSVQASSDGYTF.

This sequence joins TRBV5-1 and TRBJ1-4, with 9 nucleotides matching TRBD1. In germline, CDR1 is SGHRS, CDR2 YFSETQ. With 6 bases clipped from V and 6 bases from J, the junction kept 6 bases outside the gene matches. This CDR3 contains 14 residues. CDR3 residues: CASTTGQGDEKLFF. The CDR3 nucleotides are TGCGCCAGCACCACGGGACAGGGCGATGAAAAACTGTTTTTT.

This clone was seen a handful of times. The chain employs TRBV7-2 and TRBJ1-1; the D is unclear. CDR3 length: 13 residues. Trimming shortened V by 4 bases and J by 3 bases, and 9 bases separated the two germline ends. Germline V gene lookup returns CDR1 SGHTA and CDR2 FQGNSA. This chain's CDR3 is CASSSALHTEAFF. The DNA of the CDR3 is TGTGCCAGCAGCTCCGCCCTGCACACTGAAGCTTTCTTT.

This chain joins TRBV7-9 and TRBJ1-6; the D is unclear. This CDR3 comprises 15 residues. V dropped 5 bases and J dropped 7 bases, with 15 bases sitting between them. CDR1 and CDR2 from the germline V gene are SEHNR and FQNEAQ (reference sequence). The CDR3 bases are TGTGCCAGCAGCCGCCGGGGTCCCGGGAATTCACCCCTCCACTTT. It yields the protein CASSRRGPGNSPLHF.

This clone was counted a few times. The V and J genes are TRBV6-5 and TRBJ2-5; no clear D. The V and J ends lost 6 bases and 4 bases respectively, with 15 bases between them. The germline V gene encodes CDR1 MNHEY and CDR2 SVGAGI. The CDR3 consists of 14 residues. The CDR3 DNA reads TGTGCCAGCAGCTTACTCTATGGATCAGAGACCCAGTACTTC. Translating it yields CASSLLYGSETQYF.

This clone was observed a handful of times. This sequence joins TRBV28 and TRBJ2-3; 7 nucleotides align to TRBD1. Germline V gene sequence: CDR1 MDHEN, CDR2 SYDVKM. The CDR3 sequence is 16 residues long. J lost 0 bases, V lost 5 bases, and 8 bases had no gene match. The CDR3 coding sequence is TGTGCCAGCAGTCCTTGGGGGACAGTAAGCACAGATACGCAGTATTTT. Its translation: CASSPWGTVSTDTQYF.

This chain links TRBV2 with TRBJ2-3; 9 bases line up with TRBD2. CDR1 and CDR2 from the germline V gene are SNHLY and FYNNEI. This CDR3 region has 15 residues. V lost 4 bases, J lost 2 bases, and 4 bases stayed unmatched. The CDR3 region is CASSGGTSSTDTQYF. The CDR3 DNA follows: TGTGCCAGCAGTGGGGGGACTAGCTCCACAGATACGCAGTATTTT.

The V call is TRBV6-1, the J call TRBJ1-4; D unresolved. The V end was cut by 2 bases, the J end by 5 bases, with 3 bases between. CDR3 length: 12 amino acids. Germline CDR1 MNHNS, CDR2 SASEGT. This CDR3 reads CASSERNEKLFF. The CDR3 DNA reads TGTGCCAGCAGTGAAAGGAATGAAAAACTGTTTTTT.

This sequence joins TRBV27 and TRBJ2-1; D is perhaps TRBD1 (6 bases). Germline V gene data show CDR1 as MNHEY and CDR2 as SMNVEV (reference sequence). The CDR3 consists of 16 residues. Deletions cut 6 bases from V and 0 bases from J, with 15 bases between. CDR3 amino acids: CASRPSRGNSYNEQFF. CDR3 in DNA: TGTGCCAGCAGACCTAGCAGGGGAAACTCCTACAATGAGCAGTTCTTC.

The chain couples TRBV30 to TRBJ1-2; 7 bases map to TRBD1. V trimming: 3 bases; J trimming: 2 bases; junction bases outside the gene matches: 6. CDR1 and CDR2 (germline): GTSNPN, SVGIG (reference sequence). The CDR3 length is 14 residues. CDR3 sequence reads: CAWRGGRLNYGYTF. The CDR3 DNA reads TGTGCCTGGAGAGGGGGCCGCCTGAACTATGGCTACACCTTC.

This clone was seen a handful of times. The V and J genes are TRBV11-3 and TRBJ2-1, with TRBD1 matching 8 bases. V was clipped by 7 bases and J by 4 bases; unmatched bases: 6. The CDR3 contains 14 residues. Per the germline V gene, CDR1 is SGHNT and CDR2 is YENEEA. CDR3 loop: CASTPRQGYNEQFF. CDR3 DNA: TGTGCCAGCACCCCGAGACAGGGGTACAATGAGCAGTTCTTC.

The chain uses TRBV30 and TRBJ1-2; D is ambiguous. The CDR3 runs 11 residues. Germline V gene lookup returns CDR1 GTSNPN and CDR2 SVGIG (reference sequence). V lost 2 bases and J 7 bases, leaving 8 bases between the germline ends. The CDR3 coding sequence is TGTGCCTGGAGTATAGGAGGTGGCTACACCTTC. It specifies CAWSIGGGYTF.

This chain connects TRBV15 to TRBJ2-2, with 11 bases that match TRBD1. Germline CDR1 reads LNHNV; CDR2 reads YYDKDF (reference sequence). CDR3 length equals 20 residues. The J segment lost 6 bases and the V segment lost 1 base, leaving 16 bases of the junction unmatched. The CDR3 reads CATSRVSSDRGRLSPGELFF. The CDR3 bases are TGTGCCACCAGCAGAGTCTCCTCGGACAGGGGGCGGCTAAGTCCCGGGGAGCTGTTTTTT. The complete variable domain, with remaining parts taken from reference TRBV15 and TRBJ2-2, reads DAMVIQNPRYQVTQFGKPVTLSCSQTLNHNVMYWYQQKSSQAPKLLFHYYDKDFNNEADTPDNFQSRRPNTSFCFLDIRSPGLGDTAMYLCATSRVSSDRGRLSPGELFFGEGSRLTVL.

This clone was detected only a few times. The CDR3 is CACRRSHEGTEAFF. CDR3 nucleotide sequence: TGTGCCTGCCGGCGGTCGCACGAGGGCACTGAAGCTTTCTTT. This chain uses TRBV30 with TRBJ1-1; D unclear. Germline V gene lookup returns CDR1 GTSNPN and CDR2 SVGIG (reference sequence). V was shortened by 6 bases and J by 4 bases, with 18 bases between the two germline ends. CDR3 length equals 14 residues.

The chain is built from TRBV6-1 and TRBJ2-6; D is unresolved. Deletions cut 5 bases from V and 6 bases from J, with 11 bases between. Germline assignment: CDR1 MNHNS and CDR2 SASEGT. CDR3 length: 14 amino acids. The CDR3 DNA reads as TGTGCCAGCAGTTTGTCTCAGGCGGCCAACGTCCTGACTTTC. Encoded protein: CASSLSQAANVLTF.

CDR3 DNA sequence: TGTGCCAGTGGGAGAGGGACAGGGGACACCGGGGAGCTGTTTTTT. It is translated as CASGRGTGDTGELFF. The rearrangement links TRBV19 to TRBJ2-2, with 10 nucleotides matching TRBD1. Per germline, CDR1 LNHDA and CDR2 SQIVND (reference sequence). V was pared by 8 bases and J by 3 bases, with 6 bases of the junction left unmatched. This CDR3 is 15 amino acids long. Full variable domain (rest looked up from reference TRBV19 and TRBJ2-2): DGGITQSPKYLFRKEGQNVTLSCEQNLNHDAMYWYRQDPGQGLRLIYYSQIVNDFQKGDIAEGYSVSREKKESFPLTVTSAQKNPTAFYLCASGRGTGDTGELFFGEGSRLTVL.

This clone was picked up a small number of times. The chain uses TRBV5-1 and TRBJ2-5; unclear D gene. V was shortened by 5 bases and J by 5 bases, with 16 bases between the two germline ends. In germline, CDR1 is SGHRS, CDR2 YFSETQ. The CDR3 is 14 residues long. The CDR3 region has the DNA TGCGCCAGCAGACCCTTCCCGGGCGAGGAGACCCAGTACTTC. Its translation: CASRPFPGEETQYF.

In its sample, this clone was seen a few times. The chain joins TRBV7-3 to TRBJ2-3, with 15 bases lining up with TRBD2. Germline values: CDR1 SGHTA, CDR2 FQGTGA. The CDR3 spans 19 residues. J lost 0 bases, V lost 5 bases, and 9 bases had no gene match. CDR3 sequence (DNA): TGTGCCAGCAGCCCCCAGGGGACTAGCGGGGGGTACAGCACAGATACGCAGTATTTT. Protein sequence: CASSPQGTSGGYSTDTQYF.

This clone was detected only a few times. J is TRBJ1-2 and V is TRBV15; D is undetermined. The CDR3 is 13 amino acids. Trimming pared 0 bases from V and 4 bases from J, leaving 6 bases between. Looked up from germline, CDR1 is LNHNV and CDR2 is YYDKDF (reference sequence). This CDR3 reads CATSREPGYGYTF. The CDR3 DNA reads TGTGCCACCAGCAGAGAACCGGGCTATGGCTACACCTTC.

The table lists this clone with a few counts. Written as DNA, the CDR3 is TGTGCCAGCAGCCAAGCGGGGGGGCCTACGGGTGAGCAGTTCTTC. It is translated as CASSQAGGPTGEQFF. The rearrangement joins TRBV4-2 to TRBJ2-1; 8 bases align to TRBD2. Trimming took 1 base from V and 9 from J; bases not matched to a gene: 8. This CDR3 has 15 residues. Germline CDR1 LGHNA, CDR2 YNFKEQ.

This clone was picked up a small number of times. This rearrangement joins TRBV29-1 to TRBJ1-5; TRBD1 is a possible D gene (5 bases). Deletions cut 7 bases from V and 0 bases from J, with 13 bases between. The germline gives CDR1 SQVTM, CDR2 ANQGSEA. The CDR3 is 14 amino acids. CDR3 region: CSAGWGYSNQPQHF. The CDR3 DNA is TGCAGCGCGGGGTGGGGGTATAGCAATCAGCCCCAGCATTTT.

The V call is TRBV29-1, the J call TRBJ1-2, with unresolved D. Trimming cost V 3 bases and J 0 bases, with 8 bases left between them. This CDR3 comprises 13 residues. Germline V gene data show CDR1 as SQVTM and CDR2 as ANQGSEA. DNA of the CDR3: TGCAGCGTTGACATATCTTCTAACTATGGCTACACCTTC. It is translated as CSVDISSNYGYTF.

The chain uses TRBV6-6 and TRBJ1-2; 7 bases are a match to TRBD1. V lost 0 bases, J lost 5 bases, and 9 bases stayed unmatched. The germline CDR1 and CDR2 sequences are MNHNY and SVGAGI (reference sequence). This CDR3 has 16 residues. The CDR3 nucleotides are TGTGCCAGCAGTTACTCGACAGTGACAGGGAGGTATGGCTACACCTTC. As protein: CASSYSTVTGRYGYTF.

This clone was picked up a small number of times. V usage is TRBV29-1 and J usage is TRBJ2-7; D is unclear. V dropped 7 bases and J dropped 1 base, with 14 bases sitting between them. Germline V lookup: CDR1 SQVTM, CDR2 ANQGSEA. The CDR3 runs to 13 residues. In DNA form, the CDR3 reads TGCAGCGGGACGGTTGGTTATTCCTACGAGCAGTACTTC. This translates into CSGTVGYSYEQYF.

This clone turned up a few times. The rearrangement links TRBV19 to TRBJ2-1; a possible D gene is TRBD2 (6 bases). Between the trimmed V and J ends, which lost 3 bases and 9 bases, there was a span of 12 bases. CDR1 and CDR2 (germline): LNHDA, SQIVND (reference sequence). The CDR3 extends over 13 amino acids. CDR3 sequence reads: CASSIYPEGEQFF. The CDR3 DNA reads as TGTGCCAGTAGTATTTACCCGGAGGGTGAGCAGTTCTTC.

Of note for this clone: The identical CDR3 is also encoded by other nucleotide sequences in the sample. The CDR3 loop reads CASRPGQGAYEQYF. CDR3 coding DNA: TGTGCCAGCAGGCCGGGACAGGGGGCATACGAGCAGTACTTC. The chain combines TRBV6-5 with TRBJ2-7; 12 bases align to TRBD1. This CDR3 is built from 14 residues. The V and J ends lost 6 bases and 4 bases, in that order; junction bases with no gene match: 4. In germline, CDR1 is MNHEY, CDR2 SVGAGI.